This T cell receptor beta chain appears in the sequencing data of a study of a mutant IDH1 vaccine in newly diagnosed glioma. Time point here: week 47, end of study. In every dose of vaccine, 300 ug of mutant IDH1 20-mer peptide was given alongside topical imiquimod. Those who donated had recent WHO grade 3 or 4 IDH1-mutant, ATRX-lost astrocytomas. This clone was counted a few times. Antigen: not known. V lost 5 bases and J 2 bases, leaving 9 bases between the germline ends. This CDR3 has 13 amino acids. The germline V gene has CDR1 WSHSY and CDR2 SAAADI. Sequencing used immunoSEQ multiplex PCR; TCRdb keeps in-frame clones, though not all of them. The repertoire includes about 55,000 clones, 76% of them detected once, and more than 4% sits in the top ten.

This sequence joins TRBV10-2 and TRBJ1-2; D gene unclear. The sample consisted of PBMCs, taken from a glioma patient whose treatment included an IDH1 peptide vaccine. The receptor comes from a woman in her forties with glioma. Some clones in this sample may be carry-over from other donors' samples. DNA for the CDR3: TGCGCCAGCAGTCAGGCGGAGAACTATGGCTACACCTTC. Translating gives CASSQAENYGYTF.